A selection of T cell receptor beta chains follows, all from one sample in a study of response to subunit inactivated influenza vaccine. TCRdb called the RT-PCR reads again in MiXCR, with one record for every CDR3 protein. The sample records hundreds of thousands of distinct CDR3 sequences, roughly 12% being singletons. The same sample was also studied in work on T cells expressing NK-cell markers.

Specimen: PBMCs from blood, collected on the day of vaccination. The origin of the receptors is a man in his fifties who received an inactivated influenza vaccine. Both conserved end residues are part of each CDR3. Size values are once, few and many counts, or a class for expanded clones, and some rows have none.

v_call	clone_size	j_call	cdr3_aa
TRBV7-9	many	TRBJ1-2	CASSLGDRGFYGYTF
TRBV3-1	.	TRBJ2-6	CASSQDLGSGANVLTF
TRBV10-3	.	TRBJ2-7	CAISESRGLTYEQYF
TRBV5-1	.	TRBJ2-2	CASSLAGTGGGTGELFF
TRBV5-1	few	TRBJ2-7	CASRRDSYYEQYF
TRBV6-5	few	TRBJ2-7	CASSYSMGRGYEQYF
TRBV19	few	TRBJ2-1	CASSSPTSGGAYNEQFF
TRBV7-9	many	TRBJ1-2	CASSSSGTGFGYTF
TRBV19	few	TRBJ1-6	CASSMQGASRNSPLHF
TRBV12-3/TRBV12-4	few	TRBJ2-5	CASHSGGLGETQYF
TRBV29-1	few	TRBJ2-7	CSVEHRTAGEQYF
TRBV20-1	few	TRBJ1-3	CSARDGNSGNTIYF
TRBV7-9	few	TRBJ1-2	CASSTLTEAANYGYTF
TRBV5-1	.	TRBJ2-2	CASSWGQGGSGELFF
TRBV7-9	few	TRBJ2-4	CASGPGTGIQYF
TRBV7-8	few	TRBJ2-2	CASSSAGDPTGELFF
TRBV7-2	.	TRBJ2-5	CASSLVERQETQYF
TRBV5-1	.	TRBJ2-3	CASSPQGPSTDTQYF
TRBV20-1	once	TRBJ1-2	CSARSGQNYGYTF
TRBV5-1	many	TRBJ2-3	CASRPDTDTQYF
TRBV24-1	few	TRBJ2-2	CATGLAGANTGELFF
TRBV6-1	.	TRBJ2-3	CATKQGAWADTQYF
TRBV2	.	TRBJ2-5	CASSVGLAQETQYF